The table lists the clone carrying this TCR beta chain with a few counts. The antigen is undetermined. Production of TCR cDNA was by 5'RACE template switching, which also added a universal primer site and UMIs. TCRdb fed the 5' RACE reads into MiXCR, producing one record per CDR3 protein. The sample records 250,000 to 350,000 distinct CDR3 sequences, around 4.4% being singletons. Trimming left V 8 bases short and J 9 bases short, with 16 bases between. The germline V gene encodes CDR1 MNHEY and CDR2 SVGEGT. The CDR3 extends over 13 amino acids. The sample belongs to a study of T cells after yellow fever vaccination. The study's findings and limits: Overall, a small share of clonotypes was seen in both CD4 and CD8 compartments. Subsequent to the booster, the majority of primary-vaccination clones reappeared (96% CD4, approximately 90% CD8).

Sequenced material: PBMCs, taken 15 days after the yellow fever booster vaccination. V and J are TRBV6-2 or TRBV6-3 and TRBJ2-2; tentatively, D is TRBD1 (7 bases). The TCR comes from a man aged 18 to 29 who received the YFV17D yellow fever vaccine. The CDR3 bases are TGTGCCAGCCGAGTAGGAGGGGGCCGGGAGCTGTTTTTT. It codes for CASRVGGGRELFF.